A selection of T cell receptor beta chains follows, all from one sample in a study of blood T cell repertoires in COVID-19. Libraries were prepared by immunoSEQ multiplex PCR; TCRdb keeps only in-frame clonotypes and omits some of them. The sample consists of tens of thousands of clones, 89% of them appearing once. Sequencing was performed on peripheral blood. All receptors come from a woman between 70 and 85 years old with active COVID-19. Both conserved end residues are trimmed from each CDR3. The D gene is left open where the match is weak. Rows give clone size only sometimes, using once, few, many, or a class for an expanded clone.

J	D	size	V	CDR3
TRBJ2-2	TRBD2	.	TRBV4-1	ASSQDTAGGFLGELF
TRBJ2-1	TRBD2	.	TRBV6-1	ASSEALAGGSNEQF
TRBJ2-3	.	.	TRBV7-6	ASSPRTGPSTDTQY
TRBJ1-2	.	.	TRBV10-3	AILGGANYGYT
TRBJ2-3	.	.	TRBV20-1	SASGAPGSQDTQY
TRBJ2-3	.	.	TRBV19	ASSIVRGDTQY
TRBJ2-3	TRBD2	few	TRBV4-2	ASSLRLAGGSEDTQY
TRBJ2-7	TRBD1	.	TRBV11-1	ASSAPGGYEQY
TRBJ1-2	.	once	TRBV4-2	ASRHDSNYGYT
TRBJ2-1	.	.	TRBV5-1	ASSQGHLTSYNEQF
TRBJ2-7	TRBD1	.	TRBV19	ASSRRQGTYEQY
TRBJ2-1	TRBD1	medium-sized	TRBV28	ASSFSEGAVYNEQF
TRBJ2-1	TRBD1	.	TRBV24-1	ATSEPTGGGSYNEQF
TRBJ2-2	.	.	TRBV19	ASSAQGRAGLTTGELF
TRBJ2-1	.	.	TRBV19	ASSMAYEASYNEQF
TRBJ2-5	.	once	TRBV13	ASSPSGVFEETQY
TRBJ2-7	.	.	TRBV7-9	ASSLAHIEQY
TRBJ1-1	.	.	TRBV4-2	ASSPPGGSNEAF
TRBJ2-7	TRBD1	.	TRBV18	ASSPRQGEYEQY
TRBJ1-1	.	.	TRBV18	ASSLIAPQEHYTEAF
TRBJ2-2	.	.	TRBV19	ASTGQVNTGELF
TRBJ1-2	.	few	TRBV12-3/TRBV12-4	ASSSGVPYGYT
TRBJ2-7	TRBD1	.	TRBV29-1	SVSDRRSSYEQY
TRBJ1-2	.	.	TRBV10-3	AIGGVNYGYT
TRBJ1-1	TRBD1	.	TRBV5-1	ASSSEGQGNTEAF
TRBJ1-6	TRBD1	.	TRBV2	ASRTGLSSYNSPLH
TRBJ2-7	.	once	TRBV9	ASSVGGDPGKEQY
TRBJ2-7	.	.	TRBV5-4	ASSIDTDSSYEQY
TRBJ2-1	.	.	TRBV9	ASSARDSPYNEQF
TRBJ2-7	TRBD1	.	TRBV7-8	ASSLGQGNSYEQY
TRBJ2-1	TRBD2	.	TRBV9	ASSVRLAGGYNEQF
TRBJ1-2	.	.	TRBV4-1	ASSRDSLYGYT
TRBJ1-5	.	.	TRBV28	ASSLGAGDQPQH
TRBJ2-1	TRBD1	.	TRBV7-8	ASSRDRVNEQF
TRBJ2-1	TRBD2	.	TRBV5-4	ASSPRGGSSYNEQF
TRBJ2-7	TRBD1	once	TRBV28	ASSSTGGPPYEQY
TRBJ2-6	.	.	TRBV7-2	ASGRISPGANVLT
TRBJ2-1	.	once	TRBV7-3	ASSLVGGSSYNEQF
TRBJ1-2	.	.	TRBV30	AWRGGPNYGYT
TRBJ2-1	.	.	TRBV9	ASSADGGNNNEQF
TRBJ1-5	.	.	TRBV11-2	ASSLYDSSNQPQH
TRBJ1-2	.	.	TRBV4-1	ASRDVLRVRDGYT
TRBJ1-2	.	.	TRBV5-1	ASSSERSYGYT
TRBJ2-3	TRBD2	.	TRBV7-2	ASRRTSGSTDTQY
TRBJ2-7	TRBD1	.	TRBV28	ASRSGGSYEQY